This T cell receptor (beta chain) was recovered during a study of cytomegalovirus exposure and HLA in healthy donors. Researchers ran the PCR with 60 Vbeta and 13 Jbeta primers. Profiling relied on immunoSEQ multiplex PCR, and the TCRdb table lists in-frame clones only, not all of them. Of tens of thousands of clones listed, under 80% were seen once; the top ten hold just under 5%. For this clone: Its antigen is unknown.

The CDR3 loop spans 15 amino acids. The V end was cut by 4 bases, the J end by 0 bases, with 14 bases between. Germline loops: CDR1 SQVTM, CDR2 ANQGSEA. Findings and caveats of the study: A later analysis showed that HLA-associated TCR beta chains had undergone more clonal expansion than equally common others. Many donors shared some public TCRs, even though most TCR sequences were rare. Donors were assumed by presence/absence analyses to have roughly uniform sequencing depth.

The TCR sequence derives from a man aged 55 to 69 in good health and CMV-seropositive. The specimen sequenced was PBMCs. The chain combines TRBV29-1 with TRBJ2-3, with D possibly matching TRBD2 (6 bases). The CDR3 loop is CSVGFYGTSTDTQYF. The CDR3, as DNA: TGCAGCGTTGGGTTTTACGGGACTAGCACAGATACGCAGTATTTT.